This T cell receptor beta chain was captured in a study of identical twins. Study conclusions and caveats: An excess of low generation probability was shown by twin-shared out-of-frame alpha sequences.

The CDR3 totals 15 residues. CDR1 and CDR2 from the germline V gene are SGHRS and YFSETQ. In its sample, this clonotype was seen many times. Its antigen is unidentified. Germline and junction disagree at one end, which may indicate a read error. Template switching (which added a universal primer site) was used, and cDNA carried unique molecular identifiers. MiXCR was run by TCRdb on the 5' RACE reads, yielding one entry per CDR3 protein. There are 450,000 or so distinct CDR3 sequences in the sample; about 18% occur only once, and around 12% lies in the top ten. The source is a man in his forties or fifties in good health. V is TRBV5-1 and J is TRBJ2-2; the match to TRBD1 covers 7 bases. The sequenced material came from naive T cells sorted from blood. CDR3 in DNA: TGTGCCAGCAGCCCCCGGACAGGGAACACCGGGGAGCTGTTTTTT. Protein sequence: CASSPRTGNTGELFF. Full variable domain (outside the CDR3, taken from reference TRBV5-1 and TRBJ2-2): KAGVTQTPRYLIKTRGQQVTLSCSPISGHRSVSWYQQTPGQGLQFLFEYFSETQRNKGNFPGRFSGRQFSNSRSEMNVSTLELGDSALYLCASSPRTGNTGELFFGEGSRLTVL.